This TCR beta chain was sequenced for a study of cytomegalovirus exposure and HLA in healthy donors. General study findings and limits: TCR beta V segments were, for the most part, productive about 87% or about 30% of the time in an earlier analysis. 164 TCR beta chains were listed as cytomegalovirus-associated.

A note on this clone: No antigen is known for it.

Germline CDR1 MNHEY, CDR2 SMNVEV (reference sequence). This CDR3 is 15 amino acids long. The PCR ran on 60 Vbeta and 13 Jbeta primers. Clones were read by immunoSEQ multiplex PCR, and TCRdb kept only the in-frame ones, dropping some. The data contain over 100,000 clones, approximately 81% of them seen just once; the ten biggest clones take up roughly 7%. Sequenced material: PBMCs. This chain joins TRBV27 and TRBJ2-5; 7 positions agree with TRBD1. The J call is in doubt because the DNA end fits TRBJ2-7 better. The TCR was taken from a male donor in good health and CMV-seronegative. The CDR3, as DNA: TGTGCCAGCAGTTTAAACAGGGGCCGATCCTACGAGCAGTACTTC. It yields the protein CASSLNRGRSYEQYF.